This TCR beta chain was sequenced for a study of T cells in Graves' hyperthyroidism and ophthalmopathy. General study findings and limits: Researchers found most expanded thyroid clonotypes above 0.001 in blood as well.

TCR beta CDR3 region amplification was performed from RNA transcripts. RT-PCR in the first round (using the HTBI primer set) targeted the TCR CDR3. TCRdb itself ran the multiplex PCR reads through MiXCR, one entry per CDR3 protein. The sample includes about 600,000 distinct CDR3 sequences, more than 15% of them seen just once. Not enrolled were patients with uncontrolled infection, other autoimmune disease, pregnancy or lactation. The CDR3 extends over 15 amino acids. Trimming left V 0 bases short and J 4 bases short, with 12 bases between. Germline assignment: CDR1 LNHNV and CDR2 YYDKDF (reference sequence). For this clonotype: Its antigen remains unknown.

The sequenced sample consisted of blood. The chain employs TRBV15 and TRBJ1-2; D perhaps matches TRBD1 (5 bases). The source of this sequence is a woman aged 40 to 50 with Graves' ophthalmopathy. CDR3 sequence reads: CATSRDLQGLYGYTF. The CDR3 region has the DNA TGTGCCACCAGCAGAGATCTCCAGGGTCTCTATGGCTACACCTTC.